This T cell receptor (beta chain) is from a study of T cell repertoires in cytomegalovirus infection. Study as a whole: It was the public TCR beta signatures that indicated both CMV infection and matching HLA type.

TCRdb recomputed calls from the reads with MiXCR, one row per CDR3 protein. This table holds a few hundred thousand distinct CDR3 sequences, about a sixth found once. The study, taken as a whole, reports: In two of eight donors, the top clonotype was HLA-C-restricted CMV-specific. Carriage of CMV together with the relevant HLA was identifiable through cumulative public TCR beta family frequency.

Germline values: CDR1 MNHNY, CDR2 SVGAGI (reference sequence). Trimming left V 6 bases short and J 4 bases short, with 19 bases between. The CDR3 runs 15 residues. This clonotype was seen more than once but under ten times. As yet, its antigen is unknown. The material sequenced was PBMCs. The sequence derives from a human donor in good health (CMV status not recorded). Some clones in this sample may be carry-over from other donors' samples. The chain recombines TRBV6-6 with TRBJ2-7; tentatively, D is TRBD1 (6 bases). Here the CDR3 reads CASSLDRRPRYEQYF. CDR3 bases: TGTGCCAGCAGCCTTGACAGGCGGCCGCGGTACGAGCAGTACTTC.